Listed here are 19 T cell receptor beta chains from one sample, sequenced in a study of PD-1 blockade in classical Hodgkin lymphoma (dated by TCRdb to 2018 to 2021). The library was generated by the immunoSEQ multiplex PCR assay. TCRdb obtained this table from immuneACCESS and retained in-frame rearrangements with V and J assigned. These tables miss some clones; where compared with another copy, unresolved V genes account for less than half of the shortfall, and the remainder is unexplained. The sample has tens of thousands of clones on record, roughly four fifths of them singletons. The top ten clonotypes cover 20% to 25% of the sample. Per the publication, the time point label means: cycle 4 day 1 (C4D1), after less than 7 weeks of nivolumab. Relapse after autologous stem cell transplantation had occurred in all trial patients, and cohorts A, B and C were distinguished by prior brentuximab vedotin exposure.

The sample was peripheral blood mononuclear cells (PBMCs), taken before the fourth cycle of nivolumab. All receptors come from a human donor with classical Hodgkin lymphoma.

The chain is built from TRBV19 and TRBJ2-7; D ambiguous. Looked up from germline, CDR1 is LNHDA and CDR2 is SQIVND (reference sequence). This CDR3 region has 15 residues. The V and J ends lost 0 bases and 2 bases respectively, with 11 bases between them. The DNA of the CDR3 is TGTGCCAGTAGTATAGATCTAGGCAGCACCTACGAGCAGTACTTC. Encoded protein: CASSIDLGSTYEQYF. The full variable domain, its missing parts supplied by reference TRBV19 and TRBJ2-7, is DGGITQSPKYLFRKEGQNVTLSCEQNLNHDAMYWYRQDPGQGLRLIYYSQIVNDFQKGDIAEGYSVSREKKESFPLTVTSAQKNPTAFYLCASSIDLGSTYEQYFGPGTRLTVT.

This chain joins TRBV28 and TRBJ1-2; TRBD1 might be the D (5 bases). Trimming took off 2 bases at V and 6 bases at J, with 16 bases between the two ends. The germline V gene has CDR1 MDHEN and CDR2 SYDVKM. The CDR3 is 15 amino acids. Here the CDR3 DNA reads TGTGCCAGCAGTTTAAAGGGGCGCAGGAGCGATGGCTACACCTTC. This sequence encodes CASSLKGRRSDGYTF.

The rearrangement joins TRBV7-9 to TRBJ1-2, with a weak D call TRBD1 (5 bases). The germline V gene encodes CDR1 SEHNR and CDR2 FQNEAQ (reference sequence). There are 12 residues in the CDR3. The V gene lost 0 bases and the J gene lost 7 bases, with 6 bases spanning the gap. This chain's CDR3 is CASSLAGAGYTF. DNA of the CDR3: TGTGCCAGCAGCTTAGCTGGGGCTGGCTACACCTTC.

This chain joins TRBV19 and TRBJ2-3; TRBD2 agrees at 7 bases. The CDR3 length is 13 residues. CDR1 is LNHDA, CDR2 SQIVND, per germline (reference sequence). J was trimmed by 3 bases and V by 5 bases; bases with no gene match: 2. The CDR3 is CASSGGGTDTQYF. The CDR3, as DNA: TGTGCCAGTAGTGGGGGGGGAACAGATACGCAGTATTTT.

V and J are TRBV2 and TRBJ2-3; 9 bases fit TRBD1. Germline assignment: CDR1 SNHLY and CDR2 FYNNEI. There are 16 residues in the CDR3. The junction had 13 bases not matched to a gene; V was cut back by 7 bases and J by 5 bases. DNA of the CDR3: TGTGCCAGCAAGGACCTTCGGGACAGGGAGCAAGATACGCAGTATTTT. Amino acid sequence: CASKDLRDREQDTQYF. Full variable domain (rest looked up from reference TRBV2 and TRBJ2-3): EPEVTQTPSHQVTQMGQEVILRCVPISNHLYFYWYRQILGQKVEFLVSFYNNEISEKSEIFDDQFSVERPDGSNFTLKIRSTKLEDSAMYFCASKDLRDREQDTQYFGPGTRLTVL.

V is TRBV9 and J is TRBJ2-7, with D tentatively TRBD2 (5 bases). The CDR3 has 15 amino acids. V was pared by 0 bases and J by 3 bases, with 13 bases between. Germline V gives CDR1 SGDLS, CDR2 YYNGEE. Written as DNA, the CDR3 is TGTGCCAGCAGCGTAGCGGGCGGGCTTAGCTACGAGCAGTACTTC. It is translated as CASSVAGGLSYEQYF.

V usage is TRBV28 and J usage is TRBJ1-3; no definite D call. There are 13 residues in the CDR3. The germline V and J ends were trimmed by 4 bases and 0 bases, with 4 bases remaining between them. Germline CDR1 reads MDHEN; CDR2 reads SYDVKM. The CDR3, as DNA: TGTGCCAGCAGTTGGCTCTCTGGAAACACCATATATTTT. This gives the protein CASSWLSGNTIYF.

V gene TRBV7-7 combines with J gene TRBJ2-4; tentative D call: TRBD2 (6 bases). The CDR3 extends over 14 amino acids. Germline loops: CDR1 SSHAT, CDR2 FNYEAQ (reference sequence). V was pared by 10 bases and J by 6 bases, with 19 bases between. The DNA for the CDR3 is TGTGCCATCCAAACGTGGAGGAGGGGAAACATTCAGTACTTC. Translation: CAIQTWRRGNIQYF.

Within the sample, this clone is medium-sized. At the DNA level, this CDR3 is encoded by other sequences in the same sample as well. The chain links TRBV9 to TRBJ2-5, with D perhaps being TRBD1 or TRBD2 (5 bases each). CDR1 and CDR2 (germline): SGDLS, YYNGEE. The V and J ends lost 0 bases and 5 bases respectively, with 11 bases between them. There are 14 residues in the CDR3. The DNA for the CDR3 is TGTGCCAGCAGCGTAGGAGGGGTCGGGGAGACCCAGTACTTC. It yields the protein CASSVGGVGETQYF.

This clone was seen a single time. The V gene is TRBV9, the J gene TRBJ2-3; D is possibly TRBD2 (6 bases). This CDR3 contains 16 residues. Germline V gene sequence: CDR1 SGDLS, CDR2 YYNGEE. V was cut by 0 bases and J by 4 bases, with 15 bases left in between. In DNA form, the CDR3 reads TGTGCCAGCAGCGTAGGGTTGGGGGGAAGCGCAGATACGCAGTATTTT. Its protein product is CASSVGLGGSADTQYF.

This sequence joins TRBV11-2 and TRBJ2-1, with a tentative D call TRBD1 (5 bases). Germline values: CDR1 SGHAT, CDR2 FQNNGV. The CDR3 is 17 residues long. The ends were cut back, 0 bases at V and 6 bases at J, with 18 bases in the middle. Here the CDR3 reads CASSLDQRQGKINEQFF. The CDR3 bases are TGTGCCAGCAGCTTAGATCAACGGCAGGGTAAAATCAATGAGCAGTTCTTC. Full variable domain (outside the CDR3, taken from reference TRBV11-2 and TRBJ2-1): EAGVAQSPRYKIIEKRQSVAFWCNPISGHATLYWYQQILGQGPKLLIQFQNNGVVDDSQLPKDRFSAERLKGVDSTLKIQPAKLEDSAVYLCASSLDQRQGKINEQFFGPGTRLTVL.

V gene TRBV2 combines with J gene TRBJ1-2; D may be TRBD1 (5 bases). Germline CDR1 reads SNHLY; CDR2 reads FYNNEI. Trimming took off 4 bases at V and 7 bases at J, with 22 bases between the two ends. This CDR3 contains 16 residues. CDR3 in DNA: TGTGCCAGCAGTGCTTCTAGACAGTCCCTACTAGGTGGCTACACCTTC. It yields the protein CASSASRQSLLGGYTF.

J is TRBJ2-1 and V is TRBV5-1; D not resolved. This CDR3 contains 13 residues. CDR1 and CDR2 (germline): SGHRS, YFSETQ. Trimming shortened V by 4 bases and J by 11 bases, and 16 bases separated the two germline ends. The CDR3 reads CASSLNRDPKQFF. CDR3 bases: TGCGCCAGCAGCCTCAACAGAGACCCGAAGCAGTTCTTC.

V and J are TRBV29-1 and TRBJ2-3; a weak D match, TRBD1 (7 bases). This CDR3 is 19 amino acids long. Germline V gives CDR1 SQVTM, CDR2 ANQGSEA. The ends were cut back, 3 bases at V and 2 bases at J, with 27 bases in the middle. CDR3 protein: CSVDNLSRGTVANTDTQYF. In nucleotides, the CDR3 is TGCAGCGTTGACAATTTAAGTCGGGGGACAGTAGCAAACACAGATACGCAGTATTTT.

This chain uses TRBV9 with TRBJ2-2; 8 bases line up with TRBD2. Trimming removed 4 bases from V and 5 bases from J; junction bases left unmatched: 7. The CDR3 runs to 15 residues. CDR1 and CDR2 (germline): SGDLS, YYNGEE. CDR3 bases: TGTGCCAGCAGCCGGGGGGGTGTCGCAACCGGGGAGCTGTTTTTT. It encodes CASSRGGVATGELFF.

The chain's CDR3 is CASSRQIKTSRSYNEQFF. As DNA, the CDR3 is TGTGCCAGCAGCCGCCAGATCAAGACTTCCCGCTCCTACAATGAGCAGTTCTTC. This sequence joins TRBV13 and TRBJ2-1; no reliable D call. Trimming stripped 5 bases from V and 0 bases from J, with 20 bases between. The CDR3 is 18 amino acids. CDR1 is PRHDT and CDR2 is FYEKMQ in the germline V gene (reference sequence).

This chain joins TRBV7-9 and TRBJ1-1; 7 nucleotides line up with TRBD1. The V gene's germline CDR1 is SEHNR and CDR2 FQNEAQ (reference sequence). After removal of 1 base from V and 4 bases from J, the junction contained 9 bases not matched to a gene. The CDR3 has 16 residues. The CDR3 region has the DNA TGTGCCAGCAGCTTAGGGTTGACAGGGCGCGGCACTGAAGCTTTCTTT. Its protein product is CASSLGLTGRGTEAFF.

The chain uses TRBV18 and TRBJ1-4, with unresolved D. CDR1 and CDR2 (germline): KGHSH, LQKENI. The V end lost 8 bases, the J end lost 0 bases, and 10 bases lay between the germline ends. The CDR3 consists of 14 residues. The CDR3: CASVVGPTNEKLFF. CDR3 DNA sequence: TGTGCCAGCGTTGTAGGGCCAACTAATGAAAAACTGTTTTTT.

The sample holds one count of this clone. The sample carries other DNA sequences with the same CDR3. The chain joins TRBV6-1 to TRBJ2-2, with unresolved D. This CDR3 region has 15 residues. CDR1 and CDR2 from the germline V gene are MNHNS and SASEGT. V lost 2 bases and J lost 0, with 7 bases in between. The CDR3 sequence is CASSELTTNTGELFF. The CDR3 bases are TGTGCCAGCAGTGAATTAACGACGAACACCGGGGAGCTGTTTTTT.